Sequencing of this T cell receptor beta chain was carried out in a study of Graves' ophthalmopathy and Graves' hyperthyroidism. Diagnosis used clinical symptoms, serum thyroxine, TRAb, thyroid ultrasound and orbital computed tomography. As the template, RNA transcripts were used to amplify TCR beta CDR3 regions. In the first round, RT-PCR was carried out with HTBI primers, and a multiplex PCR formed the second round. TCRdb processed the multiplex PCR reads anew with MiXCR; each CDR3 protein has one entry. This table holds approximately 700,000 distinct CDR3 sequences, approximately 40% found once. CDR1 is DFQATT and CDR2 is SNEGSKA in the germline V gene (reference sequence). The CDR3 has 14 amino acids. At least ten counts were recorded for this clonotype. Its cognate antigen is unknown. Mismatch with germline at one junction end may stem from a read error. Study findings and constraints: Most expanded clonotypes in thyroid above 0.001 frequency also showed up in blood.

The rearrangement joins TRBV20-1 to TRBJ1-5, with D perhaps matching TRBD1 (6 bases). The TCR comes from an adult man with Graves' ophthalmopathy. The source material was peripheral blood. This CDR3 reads CSARLARGDQPQHF. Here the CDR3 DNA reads TGCAGCGCTAGGTTGGCGAGGGGGGATCAGCCCCAGCATTTT.